Below are 21 T cell receptor beta chains sequenced from a single sample in a study of cytomegalovirus exposure and HLA in healthy donors. Assay used: immunoSEQ multiplex PCR; TCRdb lists only in-frame clones, some missing. Of some 150,000 clones in the sample, around 83% are singletons; the top ten hold roughly 1.9%. Specimen: PBMCs. The receptors were gathered from a human donor in good health.

The V call is TRBV28, the J call TRBJ2-7, with unresolved D. Germline CDR1 is MDHEN and CDR2 is SYDVKM. This CDR3 has 11 residues. V lost 5 bases, J lost 12 bases, and 14 bases lay in between. The CDR3 coding sequence is TGTGCCAGCAGTCGAAAAGAGCTCCGGTACTTC. Protein product: CASSRKELRYF.

This rearrangement joins TRBV6-5 to TRBJ1-2, with 7 positions matching TRBD1. The CDR3 contains 11 residues. V was clipped by 6 bases and J by 7 bases; unmatched bases: 2. CDR1 and CDR2 from the germline V gene are MNHEY and SVGAGI. The CDR3 DNA sequence: TGTGCCAGCAGAACAGGGGTTGGCTACACCTTC. Its translation is CASRTGVGYTF.

This chain links TRBV2 with TRBJ2-2; 12 positions agree with TRBD2. CDR3 length: 16 residues. CDR1 is SNHLY and CDR2 is FYNNEI in the germline V gene. V dropped 4 bases and J dropped 4; count of bases not matched to a gene: 4. The CDR3 DNA follows: TGTGCCAGCAGTGTGCTGACTAGCGGGAGCACCGGGGAGCTGTTTTTT. This codes for CASSVLTSGSTGELFF.

This sequence joins TRBV2 and TRBJ1-1; 7 bases are a match to TRBD1. Germline V gene data show CDR1 as SNHLY and CDR2 as FYNNEI. With 7 bases clipped from V and 4 bases from J, the junction kept 21 bases outside the gene matches. This CDR3 region has 18 residues. CDR3 sequence (DNA): TGTGCCAGCATGAGTAATATACTTGCGTGGGACAGACCCACTGAAGCTTTCTTT. This encodes CASMSNILAWDRPTEAFF.

This clone was recorded a few times. The genes are TRBV2 and TRBJ1-5; no reliable D call. Per germline, CDR1 SNHLY and CDR2 FYNNEI. The V end lost 6 bases, the J end lost 1 base, and 7 bases lay between the germline ends. The CDR3 runs to 13 residues. The CDR3 protein is CASRDLSNQPQHF. The CDR3 region has the DNA TGTGCCAGCAGAGACTTAAGCAATCAGCCCCAGCATTTT.

The chain couples TRBV2 to TRBJ1-1; D may be TRBD1 (5 bases). The CDR3 consists of 13 residues. Trimming removed 7 bases at V and 3 bases at J, with 12 bases between. Germline CDR1 SNHLY, CDR2 FYNNEI. The CDR3 loop reads CASIGQGHTEAFF. In nucleotides, the CDR3 is TGTGCCAGCATTGGGCAGGGTCACACTGAAGCTTTCTTT.

This sequence joins TRBV19 and TRBJ2-7, with a tentative D call TRBD2 (6 bases). V was pared by 0 bases and J by 1 base, with 13 bases between. From germline, CDR1 is LNHDA and CDR2 SQIVND (reference sequence). This CDR3 has 16 residues. The chain's CDR3 is CASSIDGGVRSYEQYF. The CDR3 DNA is TGTGCCAGTAGTATAGACGGCGGGGTGCGGTCCTACGAGCAGTACTTC.

This sequence joins TRBV11-2 and TRBJ1-1, with TRBD1 matching 7 bases. The CDR3 runs to 13 residues. With V trimmed by 6 bases and J by 4 bases, 5 bases remained unmatched. CDR1 and CDR2 from the germline V gene are SGHAT and FQNNGV. Here the CDR3 DNA reads TGTGCCAGCAGTGTTCCAGGGGGCACTGAAGCTTTCTTT. It codes for CASSVPGGTEAFF. The whole variable domain, filled in from reference TRBV11-2 and TRBJ1-1, reads EAGVAQSPRYKIIEKRQSVAFWCNPISGHATLYWYQQILGQGPKLLIQFQNNGVVDDSQLPKDRFSAERLKGVDSTLKIQPAKLEDSAVYLCASSVPGGTEAFFGQGTRLTVV.

This clone was counted a few times. The chain carries TRBV7-2 and TRBJ2-7; tentative D call: TRBD1 (7 bases). The V gene lost 6 bases and the J gene lost 5 bases, with 17 bases spanning the gap. The germline gives CDR1 SGHTA, CDR2 FQGNSA. CDR3 length: 14 residues. CDR3 residues: CASRRGQEGDEQYF. CDR3 nucleotides: TGTGCCAGCAGGCGAGGACAGGAGGGGGACGAGCAGTACTTC. The variable domain in full, completed from reference TRBV7-2 and TRBJ2-7, reads GAGVSQSPSNKVTEKGKDVELRCDPISGHTALYWYRQSLGQGLEFLIYFQGNSAPDKSGLPSDRFSAERTGGSVSTLTIQRTQQEDSAVYLCASRRGQEGDEQYFGPGTRLTVT.

The rearrangement uses TRBV5-6 and TRBJ1-1; 9 bases are shared with TRBD1. Germline CDR1 SGHDT, CDR2 YYEEEE. This CDR3 is 15 amino acids long. V gave up 5 bases and J gave up 0 bases; unmatched junction bases: 5. The chain's CDR3 is CASRAGQGMNTEAFF. CDR3 nucleotides: TGTGCCAGCAGGGCAGGACAGGGGATGAACACTGAAGCTTTCTTT.

This sequence joins TRBV2 and TRBJ2-7; perhaps TRBD2 as D (5 bases). Between the trimmed V and J ends, which lost 9 bases and 4 bases, there was a span of 10 bases. This CDR3 is built from 11 residues. Looked up from germline, CDR1 is SNHLY and CDR2 is FYNNEI. The CDR3 is CASRSGYEQYF. In DNA form, the CDR3 reads TGTGCCAGTAGGTCGGGGTACGAGCAGTACTTC.

The chain is built from TRBV27 and TRBJ2-1; 9 bases agree with TRBD2. The junction had 9 bases not matched to a gene; V was cut back by 5 bases and J by 7 bases. Germline CDR1 MNHEY, CDR2 SMNVEV (reference sequence). The CDR3 extends over 15 amino acids. This CDR3 reads CASSPVAGEVNEQFF. The DNA of the CDR3 is TGTGCCAGCAGTCCTGTAGCGGGGGAGGTGAATGAGCAGTTCTTC.

V gene TRBV2 combines with J gene TRBJ2-5, with 10 positions matching TRBD2. The CDR3 extends over 16 amino acids. With V trimmed by 6 bases and J by 2 bases, 9 bases remained unmatched. Looked up from germline, CDR1 is SNHLY and CDR2 is FYNNEI. The CDR3 here is CASRPLAGRAQETQYF. The CDR3 DNA sequence: TGTGCCAGCAGGCCACTAGCGGGAAGGGCACAAGAGACCCAGTACTTC.

The V and J genes are TRBV6-5 and TRBJ1-1, with unresolved D. The CDR3 spans 13 residues. Germline lookup yields CDR1 MNHEY and CDR2 SVGAGI. V dropped 0 bases and J dropped 3 bases, with 5 bases sitting between them. The CDR3 reads CASSYSTHTEAFF. DNA of the CDR3: TGTGCCAGCAGTTACTCAACTCACACTGAAGCTTTCTTT.

The V call is TRBV7-9, the J call TRBJ2-6; the D is unclear. This CDR3 contains 13 residues. CDR1 is SEHNR, CDR2 FQNEAQ, per germline (reference sequence). V lost 8 bases and J 4 bases, leaving 9 bases between the germline ends. CDR3 in DNA: TGTGCCAGCGAGGCTCGCGGGGCCAACGTCCTGACTTTC. Its protein product is CASEARGANVLTF.

This chain links TRBV7-3 with TRBJ2-7, with 8 nucleotides matching TRBD2. CDR3 length equals 13 residues. Germline CDR1 reads SGHTA; CDR2 reads FQGTGA. V dropped 4 bases and J dropped 6; count of bases not matched to a gene: 5. The CDR3 reads CASSSASGFEQYF. CDR3 coding DNA: TGTGCCAGCAGCTCGGCTAGCGGGTTCGAGCAGTACTTC.

V gene TRBV5-1 combines with J gene TRBJ1-2; 10 nucleotides line up with TRBD1. J lost 4 bases, V lost 5 bases, and 11 bases had no gene match. This CDR3 has 16 amino acids. Germline V gene sequence: CDR1 SGHRS, CDR2 YFSETQ. The CDR3, as DNA: TGCGCCAGCAGGGCGGACCCCGGGACAGGGGCCTATGGCTACACCTTC. Encoded protein: CASRADPGTGAYGYTF. Looking up the rest from reference TRBV5-1 and TRBJ1-2 gives the full variable domain: KAGVTQTPRYLIKTRGQQVTLSCSPISGHRSVSWYQQTPGQGLQFLFEYFSETQRNKGNFPGRFSGRQFSNSRSEMNVSTLELGDSALYLCASRADPGTGAYGYTFGSGTRLTVV.

V gene TRBV5-4 combines with J gene TRBJ1-1; D unresolved. This CDR3 region has 14 residues. The V gene's germline CDR1 is SGHNT and CDR2 YYREEE (reference sequence). Trimming pared 4 bases from V and 0 bases from J, leaving 10 bases between. The CDR3, as DNA: TGTGCCAGCAGCCTGACGGGAATGAACACTGAAGCTTTCTTT. Amino acids: CASSLTGMNTEAFF.

This sequence joins TRBV5-1 and TRBJ1-4, with D possibly TRBD1 on 5 matching bases. The V end was cut by 1 base, the J end by 4 bases, with 5 bases between. Germline V gene lookup returns CDR1 SGHRS and CDR2 YFSETQ. The CDR3 totals 13 residues. CDR3 protein: CASSLQGNEKLFF. DNA of the CDR3: TGCGCCAGCAGCTTGCAGGGTAATGAAAAACTGTTTTTT. The variable domain in full, with the rest retrieved from reference TRBV5-1 and TRBJ1-4, is KAGVTQTPRYLIKTRGQQVTLSCSPISGHRSVSWYQQTPGQGLQFLFEYFSETQRNKGNFPGRFSGRQFSNSRSEMNVSTLELGDSALYLCASSLQGNEKLFFGSGTQLSVL.

CDR3 DNA sequence: TGCGCCAGCAGATCAACAGGGAAGGGGAATAACTATGGCTACACCTTC. Translated: CASRSTGKGNNYGYTF. V usage is TRBV4-1 and J usage is TRBJ1-2; maybe TRBD1 (6 bases). The CDR3 sequence is 16 residues long. V was clipped by 6 bases and J by 1 base, with 18 bases between them. Germline V gene data show CDR1 as MGHRA and CDR2 as YSYEKL.

The chain joins TRBV27 to TRBJ2-2; a weak D match, TRBD2 (6 bases). CDR3 length equals 16 residues. CDR1 is MNHEY and CDR2 is SMNVEV in the germline V gene (reference sequence). With 4 bases removed from V and 6 bases from J, the gap between germline ends came to 18 bases. DNA of the CDR3: TGTGCCAGCAGTTCCGCGGGACTTACGAGATCCGGGGAGCTGTTTTTT. It encodes CASSSAGLTRSGELFF.